The 5 T cell receptor beta chains below come from one sample, sequenced in a study of blood T cells in healthy people across ages. The use of a sample-barcoded 5' primer and a J-beta primer mix characterized a second PCR of roughly 7 to 11 cycles. TCRdb re-called the 5' RACE reads with MiXCR, one entry per CDR3 protein. The sample has about 680,000 distinct CDR3 sequences; 45% to 50% are singletons. Sequenced: blood. The receptors come from a woman in her sixties in good health.

The chain links TRBV6-1 to TRBJ2-7; 9 bases are shared with TRBD1. The length of the CDR3 is 15 residues. CDR1 and CDR2 (germline): MNHNS, SASEGT. V shed 1 base, J shed 3 bases, and the junction held 4 bases outside the gene matches. The CDR3 spells CASSEEPGQGYEQYF. The CDR3 DNA is TGTGCCAGCAGTGAAGAGCCGGGACAGGGCTACGAGCAGTACTTC.

This clonotype was recorded a few times. V gene TRBV6-6 combines with J gene TRBJ2-7, with D possibly matching TRBD2 (7 bases). The germline V gene encodes CDR1 MNHNY and CDR2 SVGAGI (reference sequence). The V end was cut by 3 bases, the J end by 4 bases, with 13 bases between. The CDR3 consists of 14 residues. The chain's CDR3 is CASSYGGGEYEQYF. The DNA for the CDR3 is TGTGCCAGCAGTTATGGGGGGGGCGAATACGAGCAGTACTTC.

This clonotype was seen a few times. CDR3 nucleotide sequence: TGTGCCAGCAGCGAGGGTGGGGCCGGTGGATACGAGCAGTACTTC. Protein sequence: CASSEGGAGGYEQYF. The chain has TRBV9 and TRBJ2-4; possibly TRBD1 for D (5 bases). The J call may be wrong; the DNA end is better matched by TRBJ2-7. This CDR3 has 15 amino acids. Germline V CDR1 and CDR2: SGDLS, YYNGEE.

The chain couples TRBV20-1 to TRBJ2-1; 7 positions agree with TRBD1. V lost 0 bases and J lost 7; bases outside the gene matches: 9. The CDR3 sequence is 15 residues long. Germline CDR1 is DFQATT and CDR2 is SNEGSKA (reference sequence). The CDR3 DNA is TGCAGTGCTAGAGATCGACAGGGAGTCGCAAATGAGCAGTTCTTC. Amino acid sequence: CSARDRQGVANEQFF.

This clonotype came up many times. The chain employs TRBV20-1 and TRBJ2-6; 7 positions match TRBD1. Unmatched junction bases numbered 8, after V lost 1 base and J lost 2 bases. Germline V gene sequence: CDR1 DFQATT, CDR2 SNEGSKA (reference sequence). This CDR3 has 17 amino acids. CDR3: CSARGDRGLPGANVLTF. In DNA, the CDR3 is TGCAGTGCTAGAGGGGACAGAGGATTACCTGGGGCCAACGTCCTGACTTTC.